This T cell receptor beta chain appears in the sequencing data of a study of Ad26.COV2.S vaccination and SARS-CoV-2 variants. Treatment meaning: approximately 18 received Ad26.COV2.S at low or high dose, single or two shots; about 5 received placebo; per-sample allocation not given. The samples date from day 63 after the first vaccine or placebo injection. The germline gives CDR1 KGHSH, CDR2 LQKENI. Trimming removed 5 bases from V and 3 bases from J; junction bases left unmatched: 9. CDR3 length: 16 amino acids. Only in-frame clones appear in the TCRdb table, and some are missing; sequencing was by immunoSEQ multiplex PCR. The repertoire consists of about 350,000 clones, with 85% occurring once and the leading ten covering about 3.3%.

The rearrangement links TRBV18 to TRBJ2-3; TRBD1 matches 9 bases. The receptor was isolated from a person between 18 and 59 years old who received the Ad26.COV2.S COVID-19 vaccine or a placebo. This specimen consisted of peripheral blood, obtained in a trial of Ad26.COV2.S vaccine versus placebo. The CDR3, as DNA: TGTGCCAGCTCAGGTAAAATTGGACAGGGGACAGATACGCAGTATTTT. Translating gives CASSGKIGQGTDTQYF. Supplemented by reference TRBV18 and TRBJ2-3, the full variable domain reads NAGVMQNPRHLVRRRGQEARLRCSPMKGHSHVYWYRQLPEEGLKFMVYLQKENIIDESGMPKERFSAEFPKEGPSILRIQQVVRGDSAAYFCASSGKIGQGTDTQYFGPGTRLTVL.